Below, 19 T cell receptor beta chains from the same sample are listed, as sequenced in a study of synovial regulatory T cells in juvenile arthritis. TCRdb keeps only in-frame clones here, not all; method: immunoSEQ multiplex PCR. The data include about 9,600 clones; the top ten clones carry about 1.9%. The sequencing sample was made of Treg cells from blood. The subset denotes: remaining (HLA-DR-negative) circulating blood Treg cells. Source of these receptors: a donor aged 2-35 years with juvenile idiopathic arthritis.

Frequency places this clone as medium-sized. This chain links TRBV5-1 with TRBJ2-6; TCRdb names TRBD1, which stays unverified in the absence of DNA. CDR1 is SGHRS and CDR2 is YFSETQ in the germline V gene. This CDR3 is 16 amino acids long. The coding DNA is unavailable. The CDR3 sequence is CASTHEKGSGANVLTF.

The chain's CDR3 is CASSTPGTYTGELFF. V usage is TRBV5-1 and J usage is TRBJ2-2. This CDR3 has 15 residues. This entry has no DNA. Germline V CDR1 and CDR2: SGHRS, YFSETQ.

The chain joins TRBV4-3 to TRBJ1-5; the TRBD1 assignment by TCRdb is unverifiable without DNA. Germline lookup yields CDR1 LGHNA and CDR2 YSLEER. The CDR3 length is 13 residues. The record lacks a DNA sequence. This CDR3 reads CASSQEARGPQHF.

The rearrangement joins TRBV2 to TRBJ1-1. The CDR3 sequence is 14 residues long. Nucleotide data are not available. The germline V gene encodes CDR1 SNHLY and CDR2 FYNNEI. CDR3 sequence: CASRSGGASTEAFF. Full variable domain (outside the CDR3, taken from reference TRBV2 and TRBJ1-1): EPEVTQTPSHQVTQMGQEVILRCVPISNHLYFYWYRQILGQKVEFLVSFYNNEISEKSEIFDDQFSVERPDGSNFTLKIRSTKLEDSAMYFCASRSGGASTEAFFGQGTRLTVV.

The V gene is TRBV27, the J gene TRBJ2-1; as DNA is missing, the TRBD2 call by TCRdb cannot be tested. The CDR3 loop spans 15 amino acids. No DNA is recorded. Germline V gene data show CDR1 as MNHEY and CDR2 as SMNVEV (reference sequence). Here the CDR3 reads CASSFVQGLYNEQFF.

The chain joins TRBV7-2 to TRBJ2-3; the TRBD2 assignment by TCRdb is unverifiable without DNA. Germline CDR1 is SGHTA and CDR2 is FQGNSA. This CDR3 region has 16 residues. Only the protein is available. This CDR3 is CASSFATGTYTDTQYF.

V and J are TRBV7-2 and TRBJ2-1. Germline CDR1 is SGHTA and CDR2 is FQGNSA. The CDR3 is 13 residues long. No DNA is listed. The CDR3: CASSLALGGPTFF.

CDR3 region: CASSEPRLGQYF. The chain recombines TRBV6-1 with TRBJ2-7; TCRdb returns TRBD2, unconfirmable since there is no DNA. The length of the CDR3 is 12 residues. No DNA accompanies this entry. Germline lookup yields CDR1 MNHNS and CDR2 SASEGT.

The chain recombines TRBV7-9 with TRBJ2-5; TCRdb picks TRBD1, but there is no DNA to check that call. Per the germline V gene, CDR1 is SEHNR and CDR2 is FQNEAQ (reference sequence). The CDR3 sequence is 14 residues long. Only the protein is on record. This CDR3 reads CASSLTGDGETQYF.

The chain couples TRBV10-2 to TRBJ1-1. This CDR3 has 14 amino acids. No DNA was logged. The germline V gene has CDR1 WSHSY and CDR2 SAAADI. The CDR3 here is CASVQAQRDTEAFF.

The rearrangement joins TRBV6-1 to TRBJ1-2. The CDR3 totals 12 residues. Only the protein sequence is given. In germline, CDR1 is MNHNS, CDR2 SASEGT. CDR3: CASSEWTYGYTF.

This sequence joins TRBV18 and TRBJ2-3; TCRdb reports TRBD1, a call that lacks DNA to check it against. Germline V gene sequence: CDR1 KGHSH, CDR2 LQKENI. The CDR3 consists of 14 residues. No DNA sequence is on record. CDR3 amino acids: CASSGQSLTDTQYF.

V is TRBV27 and J is TRBJ2-5; absent DNA, TCRdb's TRBD1 call cannot be checked. There are 13 residues in the CDR3. Only the protein sequence is given. Germline CDR1 is MNHEY and CDR2 is SMNVEV (reference sequence). This CDR3 reads CASSSRSQETQYF.

This sequence joins TRBV18 and TRBJ2-1. The CDR3 length is 11 residues. A DNA sequence was not provided. Germline V gives CDR1 KGHSH, CDR2 LQKENI. Here the CDR3 reads CASRGGNEQFF.

The chain recombines TRBV7-2 with TRBJ2-7; TCRdb's D call, TRBD2, is unchecked because there is no DNA. Per germline, CDR1 SGHTA and CDR2 FQGNSA. This CDR3 has 16 residues. The protein alone is recorded here. This chain's CDR3 is CASSRRLGPKTYEQYF.

The CDR3 loop reads CASSIEDRAAQPQHF. The chain couples TRBV19 to TRBJ1-5; TCRdb proposes TRBD1, but this gene call is untestable without DNA. The germline gives CDR1 LNHDA, CDR2 SQIVND (reference sequence). The CDR3 runs to 15 residues. DNA is not recorded here.

By frequency, this clone is medium-sized (0.01 to 0.1%). This chain joins TRBV14 and TRBJ2-6; TCRdb names TRBD2, which stays unverified in the absence of DNA. Per germline, CDR1 SGHDN and CDR2 FVKESK. This CDR3 region has 21 residues. The nucleotide record is missing. The CDR3 loop is CASSHYLLSDYGDSGANVLTF.

This chain uses TRBV7-7 with TRBJ2-5; TCRdb indicates TRBD2, and absent DNA this call remains unverified. Germline lookup yields CDR1 SSHAT and CDR2 FNYEAQ (reference sequence). CDR3 length: 16 amino acids. This entry has no DNA. The CDR3 spells CASSFRLAGYQETQYF.

The CDR3 here is CASSQAFLLRGGTDTQYF. The chain recombines TRBV4-3 with TRBJ2-3; TCRdb selects TRBD2, and the lack of DNA leaves this call unchecked. The CDR3 runs 18 residues. A DNA sequence was not provided. Germline V gives CDR1 LGHNA, CDR2 YSLEER.